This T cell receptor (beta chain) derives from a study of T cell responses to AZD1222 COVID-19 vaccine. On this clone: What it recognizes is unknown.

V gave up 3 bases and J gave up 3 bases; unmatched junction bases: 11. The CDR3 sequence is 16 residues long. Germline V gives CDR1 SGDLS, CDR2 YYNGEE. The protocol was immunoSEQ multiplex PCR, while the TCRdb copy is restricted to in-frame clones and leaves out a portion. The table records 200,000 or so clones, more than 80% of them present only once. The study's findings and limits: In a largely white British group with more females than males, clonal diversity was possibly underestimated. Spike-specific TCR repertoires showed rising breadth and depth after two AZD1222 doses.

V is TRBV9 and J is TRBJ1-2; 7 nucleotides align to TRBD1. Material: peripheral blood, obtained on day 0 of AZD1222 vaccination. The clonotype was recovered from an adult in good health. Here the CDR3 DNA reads TGTGCCAGCAGCGGAGGGACAGTACCGCGTTACTATGGCTACACCTTC. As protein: CASSGGTVPRYYGYTF.